A selection of T cell receptor beta chains follows, all from one sample in a study of T cell repertoires in cytomegalovirus infection. TCRdb analysed the reads with MiXCR anew, one entry per CDR3 protein. The sample includes approximately 750,000 distinct CDR3 sequences, 35% to 45% seen only once; the top ten take under 3.5%. Sequenced: PBMCs. Every receptor here comes from a human donor in good health (CMV status not recorded). Some clones in this sample may be carry-over from other donors' samples. Both conserved end residues are trimmed from each CDR3. Each record gives: V gene, CDR3 protein.

TRBV13	ASSLGGGRGGTDTQY
TRBV12-3/TRBV12-4	ASSRSGVSGIGF
TRBV7-8	ASSLQAEFYGYT
TRBV28	ASSLVRENVYTQY
TRBV7-2	ASSLVRGDTDTQY
TRBV27	ASRRTGTEIYGYT
TRBV7-8	ASSLGLQPTLLNQPQH
TRBV20-1	SAELAGVNGELF
TRBV7-2	ASSSNRALAKNIQY
TRBV30	AWSVSGGYNEQF
TRBV5-1	ASRGGGRTNNEQF
TRBV28	ASSLIFGQGNTEAF
TRBV12-3/TRBV12-4	ASSPSQRGVRETQY
TRBV6-5	ASTMKGTGSKTEDF
TRBV2	ASSVPRGGPNTGELF
TRBV11-2	ASSLGVQQETQY
TRBV18	ASSPTAGSSYNEQF
TRBV6-2/TRBV6-3	ASSPTGPQFPGELF
TRBV29-1	SVWGQGAGEQY
TRBV28	ASSPGGRAGANYGYT
TRBV11-1	ASSLCTQPQH
TRBV28	ASKRNTYNEQF
TRBV6-1	ASGSGTSGRVGYEQY
TRBV7-3	ASSFAGEITQY
TRBV9	ASSEGTGGLAGIYEQY
TRBV19	ASSFAGVYTGELF
TRBV5-6	ASSSSRGTSVSTDTQY
TRBV7-8	ASSQGQGPDTQY
TRBV11-2	ASSLSRPSSGNTIY
TRBV10-3	AIARDREYGYT
TRBV20-1	SARGEAGVFYNEQF
TRBV7-2	AAVAGEGSGELF
TRBV12-3/TRBV12-4	ASTIPGGNEQF
TRBV9	ASSDDTGTGWETQY
TRBV19	ASSIVDKGKNTEAF
TRBV5-6	ASSFGGIYNEQF
TRBV7-3	ASSLFAGVNEQF
TRBV6-1	ASSHQSQNYGYT
TRBV27	ASSPGTSVGNEQF
TRBV20-1	SARQGAVSGANVLT
TRBV7-8	AGSLGFVGRQETQY
TRBV7-9	ASSQDRVADEQY
TRBV15	ATSRGVDEQY
TRBV2	ASRGTGWHTEAF
TRBV28	ASSTLGLAGGLGQY